This T cell receptor (beta chain) was sequenced for a study of cytomegalovirus exposure and HLA in healthy donors. Regarding the study as a whole: There were approximately 150 TCR beta chains listed as cytomegalovirus-associated.

With respect to this clone: Its antigen is still unknown.

TCRdb's table, derived via immunoSEQ multiplex PCR, lists solely in-frame clones and lacks some. The sample holds approximately 60,000 clones; around nine tenths are singletons and the top ten take about 2.9%. Germline CDR1 and CDR2: SGHRS and YFSETQ. The CDR3 consists of 15 residues. Trimming took off 0 bases at V and 0 bases at J, with 8 bases between the two ends. This receptor was taken from a man younger than 35 in good health and CMV-seronegative. The V call is TRBV5-1, the J call TRBJ2-3, with a weak D call TRBD2 (5 bases). Sequences were obtained from PBMCs. CDR3 in amino acids: CASSLVGASTDTQYF. CDR3 coding DNA: TGCGCCAGCAGCTTGGTGGGAGCTAGCACAGATACGCAGTATTTT.